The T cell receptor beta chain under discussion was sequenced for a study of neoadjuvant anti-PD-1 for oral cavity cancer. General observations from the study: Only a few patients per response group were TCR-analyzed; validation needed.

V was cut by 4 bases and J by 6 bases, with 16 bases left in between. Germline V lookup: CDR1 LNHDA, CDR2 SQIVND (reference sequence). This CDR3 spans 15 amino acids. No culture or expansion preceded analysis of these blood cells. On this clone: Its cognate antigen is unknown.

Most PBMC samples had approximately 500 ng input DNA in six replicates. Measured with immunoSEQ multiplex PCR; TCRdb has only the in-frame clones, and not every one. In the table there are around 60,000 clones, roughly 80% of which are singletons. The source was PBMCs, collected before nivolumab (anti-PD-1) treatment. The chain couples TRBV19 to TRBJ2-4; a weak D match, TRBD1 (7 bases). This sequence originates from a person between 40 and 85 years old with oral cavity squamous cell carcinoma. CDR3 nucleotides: TGTGCCAGTAGTACAGGGGGGACCTCTATAAACATTCAGTACTTC. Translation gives CASSTGGTSINIQYF.